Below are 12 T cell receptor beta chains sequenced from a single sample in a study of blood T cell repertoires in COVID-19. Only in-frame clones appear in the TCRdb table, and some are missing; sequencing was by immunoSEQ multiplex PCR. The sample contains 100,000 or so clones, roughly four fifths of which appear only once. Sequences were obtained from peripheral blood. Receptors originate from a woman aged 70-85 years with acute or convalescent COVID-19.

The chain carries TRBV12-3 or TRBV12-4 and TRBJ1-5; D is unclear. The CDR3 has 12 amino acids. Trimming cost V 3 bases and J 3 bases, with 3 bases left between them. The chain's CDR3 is CASSFSNQPQHF. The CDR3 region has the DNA TGTGCCAGCAGTTTCTCCAATCAGCCCCAGCATTTT.

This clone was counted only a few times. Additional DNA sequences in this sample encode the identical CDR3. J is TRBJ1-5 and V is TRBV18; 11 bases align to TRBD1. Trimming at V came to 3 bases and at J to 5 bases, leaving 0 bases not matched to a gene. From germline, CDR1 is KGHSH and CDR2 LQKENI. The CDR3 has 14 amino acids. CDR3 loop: CASSPGQGDQPQHF. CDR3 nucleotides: TGTGCCAGCTCACCGGGACAGGGGGATCAGCCCCAGCATTTT.

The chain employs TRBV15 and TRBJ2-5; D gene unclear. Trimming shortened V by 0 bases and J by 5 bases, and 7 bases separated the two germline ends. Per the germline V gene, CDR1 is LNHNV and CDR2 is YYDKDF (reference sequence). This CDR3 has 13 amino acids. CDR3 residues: CATSRDPVETQYF. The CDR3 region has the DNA TGTGCCACCAGCAGAGATCCGGTGGAGACCCAGTACTTC.

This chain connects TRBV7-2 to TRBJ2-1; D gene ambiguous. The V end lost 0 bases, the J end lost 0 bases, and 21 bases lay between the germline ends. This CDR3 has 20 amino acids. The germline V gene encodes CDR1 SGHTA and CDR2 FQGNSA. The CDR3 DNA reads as TGTGCCAGCAGCTTAGCGCTTATAGCTCACTATTCTAGCTCCTACAATGAGCAGTTCTTC. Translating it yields CASSLALIAHYSSSYNEQFF.

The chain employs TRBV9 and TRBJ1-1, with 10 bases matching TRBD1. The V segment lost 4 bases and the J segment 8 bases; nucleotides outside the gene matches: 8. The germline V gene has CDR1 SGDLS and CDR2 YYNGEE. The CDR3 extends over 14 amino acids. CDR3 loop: CASSLGDRGTEAFF. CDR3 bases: TGTGCCAGCAGCTTAGGGGACAGGGGCACCGAAGCTTTCTTT.

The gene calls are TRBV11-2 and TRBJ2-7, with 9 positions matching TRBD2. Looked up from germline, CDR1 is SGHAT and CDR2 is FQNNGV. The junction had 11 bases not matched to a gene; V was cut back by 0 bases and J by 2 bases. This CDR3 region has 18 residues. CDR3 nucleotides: TGTGCCAGCAGCTTAGAGTGGATTAGCGGGGGCCGGCCCTACGAGCAGTACTTC. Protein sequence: CASSLEWISGGRPYEQYF.

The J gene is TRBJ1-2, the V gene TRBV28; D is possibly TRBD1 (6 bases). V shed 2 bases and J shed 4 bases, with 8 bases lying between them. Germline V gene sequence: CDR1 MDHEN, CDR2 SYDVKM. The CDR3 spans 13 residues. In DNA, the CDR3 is TGTGCCAGCAGTTTAGGGGGCGGCTATGGCTACACCTTC. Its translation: CASSLGGGYGYTF.

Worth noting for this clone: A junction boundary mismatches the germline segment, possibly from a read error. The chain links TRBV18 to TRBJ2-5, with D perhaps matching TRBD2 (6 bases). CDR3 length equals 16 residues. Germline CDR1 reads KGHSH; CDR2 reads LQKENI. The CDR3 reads CASAPPSGGDQETQYF. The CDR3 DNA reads TGTGCCAGCGCACCCCCTTCAGGCGGGGACCAAGAGACCCAGTACTTC.

The CDR3 is CASSQDFVGGRADTQYF. CDR3 sequence (DNA): TGCGCCAGCAGCCAAGATTTCGTGGGGGGGCGGGCAGATACGCAGTATTTT. The chain carries TRBV4-3 and TRBJ2-3; the D gene is possibly TRBD2 (7 bases). Between the trimmed V and J ends, which lost 0 bases and 4 bases, there was a span of 17 bases. The length of the CDR3 is 17 residues. Per germline, CDR1 LGHNA and CDR2 YSLEER.

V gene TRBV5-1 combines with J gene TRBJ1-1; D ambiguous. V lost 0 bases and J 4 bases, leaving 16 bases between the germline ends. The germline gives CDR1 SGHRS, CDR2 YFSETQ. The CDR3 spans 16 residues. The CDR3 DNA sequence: TGCGCCAGCAGCTTGGCCACCCGGGGTAGTAGCACTGAAGCTTTCTTT. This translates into CASSLATRGSSTEAFF. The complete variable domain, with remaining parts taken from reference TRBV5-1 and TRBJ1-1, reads KAGVTQTPRYLIKTRGQQVTLSCSPISGHRSVSWYQQTPGQGLQFLFEYFSETQRNKGNFPGRFSGRQFSNSRSEMNVSTLELGDSALYLCASSLATRGSSTEAFFGQGTRLTVV.

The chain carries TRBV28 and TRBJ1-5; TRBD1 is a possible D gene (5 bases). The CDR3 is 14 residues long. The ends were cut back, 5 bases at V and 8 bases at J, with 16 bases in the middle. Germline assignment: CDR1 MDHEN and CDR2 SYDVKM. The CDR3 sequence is CASSPLGGTKPQHF. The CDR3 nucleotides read TGTGCCAGCAGTCCGCTCGGGGGGACCAAGCCCCAGCATTTT.

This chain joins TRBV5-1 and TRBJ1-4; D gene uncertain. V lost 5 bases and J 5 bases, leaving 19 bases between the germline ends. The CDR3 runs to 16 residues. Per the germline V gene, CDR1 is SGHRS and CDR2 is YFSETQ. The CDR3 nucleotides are TGCGCCAGCAGGGACGCAGTTGCGGGCCAGAATGAAAAACTGTTTTTT. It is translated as CASRDAVAGQNEKLFF.